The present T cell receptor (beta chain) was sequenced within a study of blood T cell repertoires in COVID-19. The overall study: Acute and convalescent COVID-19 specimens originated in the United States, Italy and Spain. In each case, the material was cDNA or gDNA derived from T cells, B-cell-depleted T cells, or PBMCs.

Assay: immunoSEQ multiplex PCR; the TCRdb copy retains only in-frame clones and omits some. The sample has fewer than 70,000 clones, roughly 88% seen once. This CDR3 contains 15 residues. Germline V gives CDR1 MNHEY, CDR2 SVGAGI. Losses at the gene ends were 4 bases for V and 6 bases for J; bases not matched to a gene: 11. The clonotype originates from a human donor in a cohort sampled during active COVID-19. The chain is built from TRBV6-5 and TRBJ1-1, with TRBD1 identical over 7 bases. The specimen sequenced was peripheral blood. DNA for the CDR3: TGTGCCAGCAGTTCACAGGGGTCTGGGGGACCTGAAGCTTTCTTT. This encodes CASSSQGSGGPEAFF.